This T cell receptor beta chain came from a study of PD-1 blockade in mismatch repair-deficient tumors. Study context: Patients had around twelve mismatch repair-deficient cancer types, all previously treated and progressing. Findings of the study overall: After pembrolizumab, tumor-resident clones rose rapidly, then generally contracted before radiologic responses.

Data came from immunoSEQ multiplex PCR; TCRdb stores just in-frame clones and leaves some out. This repertoire shows 30,000 to 45,000 clones, 80% to 90% found once; its top ten account for 3% to 4.5%. Losses at the gene ends were 3 bases for V and 3 bases for J; bases not matched to a gene: 5. Germline CDR1 reads SGHRS; CDR2 reads YFSETQ. This CDR3 is 14 amino acids long. As regards this clone: Its antigen is still unknown.

Mismatch repair deficiency was confirmed in all patients, by PCR or immunohistochemistry. The genes are TRBV5-1 and TRBJ2-7, with 8 bases that match TRBD2. The source was peripheral blood, collected approximately 80 weeks after starting pembrolizumab. The receptor was derived from an adult with mismatch repair-deficient cancer. The CDR3 spells CASSWGSGNYEQYF. Written as DNA, the CDR3 is TGCGCCAGCAGCTGGGGTAGCGGGAACTACGAGCAGTACTTC.